This T cell receptor beta chain was retrieved from a study of regulatory T cells in long-lasting Graves disease. This clonotype was observed at least ten times. What it recognizes is unknown. V lost 5 bases and J 1 base, leaving 12 bases between the germline ends. This CDR3 comprises 15 residues. The germline V gene encodes CDR1 MNHEY and CDR2 SVGEGT. The authors built TCR beta libraries using iRepertoire HTBI primers and Arm-PCR of CDR3 regions. Per the study methods: Sequenced samples collectively carried some 60 TRBV and some 15 TRBJ segments. TCRdb recomputed calls from the multiplex PCR reads with MiXCR, one row per CDR3 protein. The V and J calls were determined by TCRdb, not by the authors. The sample holds about 610,000 distinct CDR3 sequences; approximately 16% are singletons and the top ten take around 12%. The time point: newly diagnosed GD, antithyroid drugs for less than 3 months. The authors made the TCR library using RNA they extracted from PBMCs. Blood from the periphery, around 10 milliliters in all, was drawn into EDTA tubes.

General observations from the study: Graves' patients with persistent disease showed TCR diversity lower than patients newly diagnosed.

These records were also assigned to another study, of T cells in Graves' hyperthyroidism and ophthalmopathy. That report notes: Graves' hyperthyroidism without ophthalmopathy progression within 18 months was termed stable.

This TCR derives from a man between 18 and 35 years old with Graves disease. This sample comprised peripheral blood mononuclear cells (PBMCs), obtained at new diagnosis, from a patient treated with antithyroid drugs. The J gene is TRBJ2-4, the V gene TRBV6-2 or TRBV6-3; unclear D gene. CDR3 nucleotides: TGTGCCAGCAGTCCTCTGGGTATGGCCAAAAACATTCAGTACTTC. It codes for CASSPLGMAKNIQYF.